This T cell receptor (beta chain) was sequenced for a study of T cells after yellow fever vaccination. TCRdb reprocessed the 5' RACE reads with MiXCR, giving one entry per CDR3 protein. The profile covers hundreds of thousands of distinct CDR3 sequences, with roughly 12% appearing a single time and about 15% taken by the ten largest. Germline lookup yields CDR1 DFQATT and CDR2 SNEGSKA (reference sequence). The CDR3 contains 14 residues. V lost 3 bases and J 3 bases, leaving 14 bases between the germline ends. The sample in question was PBMCs, obtained on the day of the yellow fever booster vaccination. This TCR was sampled from a man in his thirties or forties who received the YFV17D yellow fever vaccine. V usage is TRBV20-1 and J usage is TRBJ1-2, with D maybe TRBD1 (5 bases). The chain's CDR3 is CSASAPGTHYGYTF. The DNA of the CDR3 is TGCAGTGCTAGTGCTCCCGGGACTCACTATGGCTACACCTTC.